This TCR beta chain was documented in a study of shared clonotypes between healthy human individuals. Assay used: immunoSEQ multiplex PCR; TCRdb lists only in-frame clones, some missing. The sample has fewer than 3 million clones; 85% to 95% are singletons. The CDR3 runs to 15 residues. CDR1 and CDR2 from the germline V gene are MDHEN and SYDVKM. V lost 1 base to trimming and J lost 5 bases, with 15 bases between them. The specimen sequenced was naive CD4+ T cells from PBMCs. The subset: CD45RA+ positively selected. The origin of this receptor is a man aged 18 to 29 in good health. Some clones in this sample may be carry-over from other donors' samples. V is TRBV28 and J is TRBJ2-7, with D perhaps TRBD1 (6 bases). CDR3 region: CASSLFSLGGNEQYF. CDR3 DNA: TGTGCCAGCAGTTTATTTTCTCTAGGGGGTAACGAGCAGTACTTC.